Reported below is one T cell receptor (beta chain). The sample is drawn from a study of T cell responses to AZD1222 COVID-19 vaccine. Germline V gene data show CDR1 as SGHTA and CDR2 as FQGTGA. CDR3 length: 14 amino acids. V was shortened by 5 bases and J by 4 bases, with 14 bases between the two germline ends. Libraries were prepared by immunoSEQ multiplex PCR; TCRdb keeps only in-frame clonotypes and omits some of them. Of about 84,000 clones detected, about 85% appear once; the ten largest clones hold approximately 1.6%. The chain joins TRBV7-3 to TRBJ1-1; D possibly corresponds to TRBD1 (5 bases). Sequences were derived from peripheral blood, sampled on day 0 of AZD1222 vaccination. The sequence was obtained from an adult in good health. DNA for the CDR3: TGTGCCAGCAGCCCCAGGGTTTCGGGCACTGAAGCTTTCTTT. This codes for CASSPRVSGTEAFF.